The 20 T cell receptor beta chains given below trace back to one sample, sequenced in a study of blood T cell repertoires in COVID-19. The protocol was immunoSEQ multiplex PCR, while the TCRdb copy is restricted to in-frame clones and leaves out a portion. The table lists fewer than 350,000 clones, 75% to 90% of them singletons. Sequencing used PBMCs or T cells enriched from blood (not recorded which). These receptor sequences come from a woman younger than 45 who had been exposed to COVID-19.

The chain uses TRBV18 and TRBJ2-7; D is unclear. The CDR3 is made up of 14 amino acids. Trimming removed 0 bases at V and 0 bases at J, with 6 bases between. CDR1 is KGHSH, CDR2 LQKENI, per germline. The CDR3 region has the DNA TGTGCCAGCTCACCACCGTACAGCTCCTACGAGCAGTACTTC. Its protein is CASSPPYSSYEQYF.

The V and J genes are TRBV5-8 and TRBJ1-5; no clear D gene. The CDR3 loop spans 14 amino acids. Trimming cost V 0 bases and J 6 bases, with 10 bases left between them. Germline V gives CDR1 SGHTS, CDR2 YDEGEE. In DNA, the CDR3 is TGTGCCAGCAGCTTGGGAGTTTCAAGTCAGCCCCAGCATTTT. Translated: CASSLGVSSQPQHF.

The rearrangement uses TRBV28 and TRBJ1-4, with D uncertain. From germline, CDR1 is MDHEN and CDR2 SYDVKM. CDR3 length equals 13 residues. Trimming took 8 bases from V and 7 from J, leaving 14 bases between them. CDR3 amino acids: CASGLSSSEKLFF. Written as DNA, the CDR3 is TGTGCCAGCGGACTTTCCTCGAGTGAAAAACTGTTTTTT.

The gene calls are TRBV15 and TRBJ2-1; 7 bases agree with TRBD2. Germline values: CDR1 LNHNV, CDR2 YYDKDF (reference sequence). Trimming removed 1 base from V and 10 bases from J; junction bases left unmatched: 4. There are 13 residues in the CDR3. The CDR3 DNA sequence: TGTGCCACCAGCAGAGGACTAGCACCCGAGCAGTTCTTC. It yields the protein CATSRGLAPEQFF.

V gene TRBV7-2 combines with J gene TRBJ2-7, with 8 nucleotides matching TRBD1. Germline V CDR1 and CDR2: SGHTA, FQGNSA. With 5 bases clipped from V and 5 bases from J, the junction kept 8 bases outside the gene matches. There are 14 residues in the CDR3. CDR3 in amino acids: CASSGDRGKNEQYF. CDR3 bases: TGTGCCAGCAGCGGAGACAGGGGAAAGAACGAGCAGTACTTC.

This clone was seen a few times. J is TRBJ2-2 and V is TRBV19; TRBD1 matches at 7 bases. The CDR3 runs to 15 residues. Looked up from germline, CDR1 is LNHDA and CDR2 is SQIVND (reference sequence). V gave up 2 bases and J gave up 3 bases; unmatched junction bases: 3. The CDR3 protein is CASSIRQGDTGELFF. For the CDR3, the DNA is TGTGCCAGTAGTATACGACAGGGAGACACCGGGGAGCTGTTTTTT.

This chain connects TRBV18 to TRBJ1-1; 9 bases are shared with TRBD1. Per germline, CDR1 KGHSH and CDR2 LQKENI. V shed 6 bases, J shed 2 bases, and the junction held 7 bases outside the gene matches. This CDR3 comprises 15 residues. In nucleotides, the CDR3 is TGTGCCAGCTCGGGTGGACAGGGGATAAACACTGAAGCTTTCTTT. Translating it yields CASSGGQGINTEAFF.

The rearrangement joins TRBV29-1 to TRBJ1-2; D perhaps matches TRBD1 (6 bases). Germline V gene lookup returns CDR1 SQVTM and CDR2 ANQGSEA. With 5 bases removed from V and 5 bases from J, the gap between germline ends came to 12 bases. This CDR3 spans 12 amino acids. The DNA of the CDR3 is TGCAGCGTTACAGGGCGGGGGTATGGCTACACCTTC. As protein: CSVTGRGYGYTF.

The genes are TRBV25-1 and TRBJ2-3, with D tentatively TRBD2 (7 bases). With 7 bases removed from V and 5 bases from J, the gap between germline ends came to 16 bases. Germline V gene sequence: CDR1 MGHDK, CDR2 SYGVNS. The CDR3 extends over 14 amino acids. DNA for the CDR3: TGTGCCAGCAAATCCTCAGGGGAGGGAGATACGCAGTATTTT. Its translation is CASKSSGEGDTQYF.

This clone was detected only once. This chain connects TRBV25-1 to TRBJ1-2, with 12 bases lining up with TRBD1. Trimming cost V 4 bases and J 5 bases; bases outside gene matches: 5. In germline, CDR1 is MGHDK, CDR2 SYGVNS. The CDR3 runs to 15 residues. This CDR3 is CASSGDRGQRYGYTF. The CDR3 DNA reads TGTGCCAGCAGTGGGGACAGGGGGCAGAGGTATGGCTACACCTTC.

V usage is TRBV7-2 and J usage is TRBJ1-3; TRBD1 aligns across 10 bases. This CDR3 has 15 residues. Unmatched junction bases numbered 2, after V lost 6 bases and J lost 0 bases. Germline CDR1 SGHTA, CDR2 FQGNSA. Here the CDR3 reads CASSWTGGSGNTIYF. In DNA form, the CDR3 reads TGTGCCAGCAGTTGGACAGGGGGCTCTGGAAACACCATATATTTT.

The rearrangement joins TRBV6-1 to TRBJ2-3; D might be TRBD2 (5 bases). CDR3 length equals 16 residues. CDR1 and CDR2 (germline): MNHNS, SASEGT. V was shortened by 4 bases and J by 0 bases, with 14 bases between the two germline ends. CDR3 DNA: TGTGCCAGCAGTGGAGAGGGTACGGGGAGCACAGATACGCAGTATTTT. Protein: CASSGEGTGSTDTQYF.

The chain couples TRBV27 to TRBJ2-5; no clear D gene. This CDR3 region has 15 residues. Germline assignment: CDR1 MNHEY and CDR2 SMNVEV (reference sequence). Trimming removed 6 bases from V and 4 bases from J, with 18 bases in between. The CDR3 reads CASRKRPTRRETQYF. The CDR3 DNA reads TGTGCCAGCAGAAAGAGGCCGACCCGCCGAGAGACCCAGTACTTC.

The genes are TRBV5-6 and TRBJ2-7; TRBD2 matches at 12 bases. Germline values: CDR1 SGHDT, CDR2 YYEEEE. This CDR3 contains 14 residues. J gave up 5 bases and V 4 bases, and 4 bases lay outside the gene matches. CDR3 nucleotides: TGTGCCAGCAGCCCTAGCGGGAGGGACAACGAGCAGTACTTC. Residues: CASSPSGRDNEQYF.

This clone appeared once. The chain combines TRBV10-3 with TRBJ1-2; 7 nucleotides agree with TRBD1. CDR3 length equals 16 residues. Germline CDR1 reads ENHRY; CDR2 reads SYGVKD. With 0 bases clipped from V and 4 bases from J, the junction kept 8 bases outside the gene matches. The CDR3, as DNA: TGTGCCATCAGTGAGTCCAGCGGCGGGACAGTCTATGGCTACACCTTC. The encoded protein is CAISESSGGTVYGYTF.

This chain joins TRBV28 and TRBJ1-5, with 10 bases aligning to TRBD1. The CDR3 runs to 16 residues. The junction had 11 bases not matched to a gene; V was cut back by 5 bases and J by 7 bases. Germline V CDR1 and CDR2: MDHEN, SYDVKM. The CDR3 reads CASSPIWGTGEQPQHF. The DNA of the CDR3 is TGTGCCAGCAGTCCTATATGGGGGACAGGGGAGCAGCCCCAGCATTTT.

The chain has TRBV29-1 and TRBJ2-1; 13 positions agree with TRBD2. The CDR3 consists of 14 residues. Germline CDR1 and CDR2: SQVTM and ANQGSEA. V lost 4 bases and J lost 14; bases outside the gene matches: 11. CDR3 in amino acids: CSVALTSGRAWEFF. CDR3 nucleotides: TGCAGCGTTGCGTTAACTAGCGGGAGGGCCTGGGAGTTCTTC.

This chain links TRBV7-3 with TRBJ1-1, with D possibly TRBD1 on 6 matching bases. Germline CDR1 SGHTA, CDR2 FQGTGA. The CDR3 has 14 amino acids. The V and J ends lost 6 bases and 0 bases respectively, with 11 bases between them. The CDR3 reads CASSFRQVNTEAFF. The CDR3 nucleotides are TGTGCCAGCAGTTTCCGACAGGTGAACACTGAAGCTTTCTTT.

Details on this clone: A much larger clonotype is one base distant, so this may be a read error. The gene calls are TRBV5-4 and TRBJ2-7, with 11 bases identical to TRBD2. V lost 3 bases and J lost 2; bases outside the gene matches: 1. The CDR3 covers 14 residues. From germline, CDR1 is SGHNT and CDR2 YYREEE (reference sequence). CDR3 coding DNA: TGTGCCAGCAGCTCTAGCGGGGGGACCTACGAGCAGTACTTC. Encoded protein: CASSSSGGTYEQYF.

CDR3 residues: CASSQLPGSRETQYF. Here the CDR3 DNA reads TGCGCCAGCAGCCAATTACCGGGAAGCCGGGAGACCCAGTACTTC. The V call is TRBV4-1, the J call TRBJ2-5; the D gene is possibly TRBD2 (5 bases). Germline CDR1 is MGHRA and CDR2 is YSYEKL. V was pared by 2 bases and J by 5 bases, with 15 bases between. This CDR3 spans 15 amino acids.